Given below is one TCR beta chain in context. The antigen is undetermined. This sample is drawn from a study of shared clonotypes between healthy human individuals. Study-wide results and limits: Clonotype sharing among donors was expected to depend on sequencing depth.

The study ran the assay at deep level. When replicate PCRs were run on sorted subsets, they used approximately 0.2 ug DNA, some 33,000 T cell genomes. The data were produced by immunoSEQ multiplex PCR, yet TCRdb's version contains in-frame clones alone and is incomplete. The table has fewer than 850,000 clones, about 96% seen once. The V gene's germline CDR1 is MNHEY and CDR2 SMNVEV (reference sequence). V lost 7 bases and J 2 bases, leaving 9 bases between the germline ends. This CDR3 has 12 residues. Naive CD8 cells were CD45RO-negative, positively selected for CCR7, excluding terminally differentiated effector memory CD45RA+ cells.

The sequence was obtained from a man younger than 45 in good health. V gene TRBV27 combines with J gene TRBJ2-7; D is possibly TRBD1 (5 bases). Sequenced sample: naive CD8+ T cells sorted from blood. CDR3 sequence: CASKQGTYEQYF. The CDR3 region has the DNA TGTGCCAGCAAGCAGGGAACCTACGAGCAGTACTTC.